This T cell receptor (beta chain) stems from a study of CD8 T cells in Susac syndrome. Negative isolation yielded CD4+ and CD8+ T cells, and FACS enriched TEMRA cells. After extraction with the RNeasy kit, about 0.5 to 1 ug of the RNA was reverse transcribed using random hexamers. TCRdb re-called the immunoSEQ multiplex PCR reads with MiXCR, one entry per CDR3 protein. This sample has 300,000 to 350,000 distinct CDR3 sequences; about 90% occur once, and the top ten carry 0.065%. V shed 3 bases and J 8 bases; nucleotides not matched to a gene: 4. Germline V gene sequence: CDR1 SGHDN, CDR2 FVKESK. The CDR3 is 15 amino acids.

This receptor was identified in a human donor with multiple sclerosis. V gene TRBV14 combines with J gene TRBJ2-3; TRBD2 aligns across 14 bases. Sequencing used CD4+ T cells from PBMCs. The CDR3 protein is CASSQGLAGVGTQYF. The CDR3 DNA is TGTGCCAGCAGCCAGGGACTAGCGGGAGTGGGTACGCAGTATTTT.